This section outlines one T cell receptor beta chain sequence together with its context. Its antigen is not identified. Patients with autoimmune history or systemic immunosuppression were excluded. Collection of blood occurred at baseline, at cycle 4 day 1, and at cycle 7 day 1. These data are taken from a study of OX40 agonist ivuxolimab in advanced cancers. The CDR3 loop spans 14 amino acids. Germline V lookup: CDR1 MDHEN, CDR2 SYDVKM. Trimming took 6 bases from V and 1 from J, leaving 11 bases between them. Study observations and caveats: Expanded clones were, on average, more numerous in CD8+ T cells than in CD4+. Blood T cells, both CD4+ and CD8+, expanded clonally by week 6 at 0.1 to 3.0 mg/kg.

Sequencing used immunoSEQ multiplex PCR; TCRdb keeps in-frame clones, though not all of them. This sample has 85,000 to 130,000 clones, with 75% to 95% found just once. Here the sequenced sample was CD4+ or CD8+ T cells sorted from blood, taken in a trial of the OX40 agonist ivuxolimab. The chain links TRBV28 to TRBJ2-3, with no clear D. This clonotype originated in an adult with an advanced solid tumor such as melanoma, head and neck, liver or kidney cancer. Here the CDR3 reads CASSVPGGTDTQYF. CDR3 in DNA: TGTGCCAGCAGCGTCCCAGGAGGCACAGATACGCAGTATTTT. The full variable domain, completed using reference TRBV28 and TRBJ2-3, is DVKVTQSSRYLVKRTGEKVFLECVQDMDHENMFWYRQDPGLGLRLIYFSYDVKMKEKGDIPEGYSVSREKKERFSLILESASTNQTSMYLCASSVPGGTDTQYFGPGTRLTVL.